The present T cell receptor beta chain was sequenced within a study of OX40 agonist ivuxolimab in advanced cancers. Germline V gives CDR1 MDHEN, CDR2 SYDVKM. This CDR3 is 11 amino acids long. Trimming removed 5 bases at V and 7 bases at J, with 6 bases between. Data came from immunoSEQ multiplex PCR; TCRdb stores just in-frame clones and leaves some out. The sample gives almost 80,000 clones, around 87% of which show up once; 0.24% is in the top ten. The sequence was obtained from an adult with an advanced solid tumor such as melanoma, head and neck, liver or kidney cancer. V is TRBV28 and J is TRBJ2-1; no definite D call. Sequences were derived from CD4+ or CD8+ T cells sorted from blood, sampled in a trial of the OX40 agonist ivuxolimab. The chain's CDR3 is CASSIVNEQFF. DNA for the CDR3: TGTGCCAGCAGTATCGTAAATGAGCAGTTCTTC.